This T cell receptor beta chain was sequenced in a study of shared clonotypes between healthy human individuals. The V gene lost 5 bases and the J gene lost 0 bases, with 2 bases spanning the gap. Per germline, CDR1 DFQATT and CDR2 SNEGSKA (reference sequence). The CDR3 totals 11 residues. Assay: immunoSEQ multiplex PCR; the TCRdb copy retains only in-frame clones and omits some. This sample has about 490,000 clones; about 82% occur once, and the top ten carry approximately 13%. This chain links TRBV20-1 with TRBJ1-3; the D is unclear. The sequencing input was PBMCs. The clonotype was recovered from a woman aged 40 to 50 in good health. Some clones in this sample may be carry-over from other donors' samples. For the CDR3, the DNA is TGCAGTGCTTCCTCTGGAAACACCATATATTTT. Translating gives CSASSGNTIYF.